This TCR beta chain derives from a study of patients and donors after allogeneic stem cell transplantation. Trimming removed 4 bases at V and 5 bases at J, with 11 bases between. The germline gives CDR1 SEHNR, CDR2 FQNEAQ (reference sequence). This CDR3 has 13 residues. Via MiXCR, TCRdb re-called the RT-PCR reads, giving one row per CDR3 protein. The table lists under 200,000 distinct CDR3 sequences, about 24% of them singletons. The V call is TRBV7-9, the J call TRBJ1-2; the D is unclear. The sample taken for sequencing was blood, either unsorted or a sorted T cell fraction (not recorded which). This receptor was obtained from a human donor who was either an allogeneic HSCT recipient or a stem cell or donor lymphocyte infusion donor (not recorded which). It is not recorded whose cells these are; they may come from a transplant donor. CDR3 loop: CASSSPSLYGYTF. DNA for the CDR3: TGTGCCAGCAGCTCCCCCTCTCTATATGGCTACACCTTC.